Following are 3 T cell receptor beta chains from one sample sequenced in a study of T cell clonality in common variable immunodeficiency. Study-wide findings and caveats: In common variable immunodeficiency, TCR beta chains reportedly carried fewer deletions and N-nucleotide insertions.

Their recognized antigens are unknown. TCRdb's table, derived via immunoSEQ multiplex PCR, lists solely in-frame clones and lacks some. The table lists 30,000 to 40,000 clones, with no singletons. Sequenced material: peripheral blood mononuclear cells. These receptors were obtained from a human donor with common variable immunodeficiency.

This clone showed up just a few times. The missing CDR3 end, 3 residues past where the read stops, is filled in from the germline J gene. The genes are TRBV7-9 and TRBJ2-1, with TRBD2 identical over 14 bases. Germline values: CDR1 SEHNR, CDR2 FQNEAQ (reference sequence). Losses at the gene ends were 6 bases for V and 3 bases for J; bases not matched to a gene: 1. This CDR3 region has 15 residues. Partial CDR3 DNA: TGTGCCAGCAGGACTAGCGGGAGGGGCTACAATGAG. This gives the protein CASRTSGRGYNE. The entire CDR3 protein reads CASRTSGRGYNEQFF.

This clone was seen a few times. The read ends 3 residues before the CDR3 terminus; that terminus is restored from the germline J gene. The chain combines TRBV7-8 with TRBJ2-1; TRBD2 matches at 10 bases. The CDR3 totals 16 residues. V shed 8 bases, J shed 1 base, and the junction held 8 bases outside the gene matches. Germline-derived CDR1 and CDR2 are SGHVS and FQNEAQ. The CDR3 here is CASRPLAGASYNEQFF. Incomplete CDR3 DNA: TGTGCCAGCCGACCTCTAGCGGGAGCATCCTACAATGAG.

This clone came up many times. The CDR3 end falls 3 residues outside the read, so it is completed with the germline J gene. The J gene is TRBJ1-5, the V gene TRBV11-2; D is unresolved. CDR3 size: 13 residues. Trimming removed 0 bases from V and 5 bases from J, with 5 bases in between. From germline, CDR1 is SGHAT and CDR2 FQNNGV. The sequenced part of the CDR3 DNA is TGTGCCAGCAGCTTAGATCTCCATCAGCCC. Its translation: CASSLDLHQP. In full, the CDR3 is CASSLDLHQPQHF.